The 10 T cell receptor beta chains below all came from one sample that was sequenced in a study of T cell responses to AZD1222 COVID-19 vaccine. Data came from immunoSEQ multiplex PCR; TCRdb stores just in-frame clones and leaves some out. The sample lists 200,000 to 250,000 clones, roughly 94% occurring once. The input for sequencing was peripheral blood, taken 28 days after the second dose of the MenACWY control vaccine. Every receptor here comes from an adult who received the MenACWY meningococcal vaccine as a control.

This clone was picked up a small number of times. J is TRBJ1-2 and V is TRBV11-2, with 12 bases aligning to TRBD1. J was trimmed by 4 bases and V by 4 bases; bases with no gene match: 7. The CDR3 covers 16 residues. Germline values: CDR1 SGHAT, CDR2 FQNNGV. The CDR3 nucleotides read TGTGCCAGCAGCTCGACCAGGGACAGGGGGCCCTATGGCTACACCTTC. Its translation is CASSSTRDRGPYGYTF.

Only one count was recorded for this clone. The genes are TRBV5-1 and TRBJ2-7; 15 bases align to TRBD2. Germline values: CDR1 SGHRS, CDR2 YFSETQ. J was trimmed by 6 bases and V by 0 bases; bases with no gene match: 4. The CDR3 has 16 residues. In DNA form, the CDR3 reads TGCGCCAGCAGCTTGGATGGACTAGCGGGGGGGAGCGAGCAGTACTTC. Translation: CASSLDGLAGGSEQYF.

In DNA, the CDR3 is TGTGCCAGCAGGTACAGGGGGAACACCGGGGAGCTGTTTTTT. Its translation: CASRYRGNTGELFF. V and J are TRBV6-5 and TRBJ2-2, with 7 bases fitting TRBD1. J was trimmed by 1 base and V by 6 bases; bases with no gene match: 2. CDR1 MNHEY and CDR2 SVGAGI come from the germline V gene. The CDR3 totals 14 residues.

The table lists this clone with a count of one. The chain joins TRBV7-9 to TRBJ1-2, with no clear D. The CDR3 runs to 18 residues. V lost 4 bases and J lost 0, with 21 bases in between. Germline V gene lookup returns CDR1 SEHNR and CDR2 FQNEAQ (reference sequence). The CDR3 region is CASSSRSPDRATNYGYTF. CDR3 bases: TGTGCCAGCAGCTCCAGATCCCCTGATAGGGCTACTAACTATGGCTACACCTTC.

This chain uses TRBV28 with TRBJ2-2; 11 nucleotides match TRBD2. The ends lost 4 bases at V and 0 bases at J; junction bases unmatched: 7. CDR3 length: 18 amino acids. Germline V gives CDR1 MDHEN, CDR2 SYDVKM. The CDR3 nucleotides are TGTGCCAGCAGTTCCGAACGACTAGCGGGACCGAACACCGGGGAGCTGTTTTTT. Protein product: CASSSERLAGPNTGELFF.

The chain is built from TRBV11-2 and TRBJ2-5, with TRBD2 matching over 11 bases. The V gene end was trimmed by 3 bases and the J gene end by 3 bases; junction bases not matched to a gene: 3. The CDR3 extends over 15 amino acids. Per germline, CDR1 SGHAT and CDR2 FQNNGV. The DNA of the CDR3 is TGTGCCAGCAGCTTGGGACTAGCGGCAAAAGAGACCCAGTACTTC. Protein: CASSLGLAAKETQYF.

V and J are TRBV11-2 and TRBJ2-1; D not certain. The CDR3 loop spans 16 amino acids. Germline loops: CDR1 SGHAT, CDR2 FQNNGV. Trimming took 4 bases from V and 3 from J, leaving 16 bases between them. The CDR3 nucleotides are TGTGCCAGCAGCTCCGTGGGCGGACGCCGCTACAATGAGCAGTTCTTC. Protein sequence: CASSSVGGRRYNEQFF.

CDR3: CASTLGLGSDEQFF. The DNA of the CDR3 is TGTGCCAGTACCCTGGGACTAGGGTCAGATGAGCAGTTCTTC. The V call is TRBV19, the J call TRBJ2-1; 8 bases fit TRBD2. The V gene end was trimmed by 7 bases and the J gene end by 8 bases; junction bases not matched to a gene: 10. Germline V lookup: CDR1 LNHDA, CDR2 SQIVND (reference sequence). There are 14 residues in the CDR3.

V and J are TRBV2 and TRBJ2-5; 9 positions match TRBD1. The CDR3 has 14 residues. With 7 bases clipped from V and 7 bases from J, the junction kept 10 bases outside the gene matches. The germline V gene encodes CDR1 SNHLY and CDR2 FYNNEI. Here the CDR3 DNA reads TGTGCCAGCACCGATGGGGGACAGGGAGTGACCCAGTACTTC. Translated, it gives CASTDGGQGVTQYF. Full variable domain (rest looked up from reference TRBV2 and TRBJ2-5): EPEVTQTPSHQVTQMGQEVILRCVPISNHLYFYWYRQILGQKVEFLVSFYNNEISEKSEIFDDQFSVERPDGSNFTLKIRSTKLEDSAMYFCASTDGGQGVTQYFGPGTRLLVL.

The chain links TRBV10-3 to TRBJ2-7; possible D gene TRBD1, 6 bases. The CDR3 extends over 13 amino acids. The V end was cut by 6 bases, the J end by 2 bases, with 11 bases between. Germline CDR1 is ENHRY and CDR2 is SYGVKD. CDR3 sequence (DNA): TGTGCCATCAGCGCAGGGGCCCCCTACGAGCAGTACTTC. It encodes CAISAGAPYEQYF.